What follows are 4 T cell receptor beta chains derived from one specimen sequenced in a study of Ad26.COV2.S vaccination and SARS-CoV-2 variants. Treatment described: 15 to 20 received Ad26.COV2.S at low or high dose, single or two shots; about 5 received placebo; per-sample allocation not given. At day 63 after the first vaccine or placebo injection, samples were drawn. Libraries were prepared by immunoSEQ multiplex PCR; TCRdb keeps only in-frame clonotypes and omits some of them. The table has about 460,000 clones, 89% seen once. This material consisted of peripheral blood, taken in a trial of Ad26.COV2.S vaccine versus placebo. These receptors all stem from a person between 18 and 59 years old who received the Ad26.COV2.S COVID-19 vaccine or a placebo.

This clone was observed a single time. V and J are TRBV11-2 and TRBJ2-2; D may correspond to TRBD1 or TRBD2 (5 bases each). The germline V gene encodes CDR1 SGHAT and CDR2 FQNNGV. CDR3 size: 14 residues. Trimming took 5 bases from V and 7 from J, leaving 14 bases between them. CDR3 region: CASSHLRGSGELFF. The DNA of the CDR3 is TGTGCCAGCAGCCATTTGAGGGGTAGCGGGGAGCTGTTTTTT. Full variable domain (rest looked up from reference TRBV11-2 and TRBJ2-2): EAGVAQSPRYKIIEKRQSVAFWCNPISGHATLYWYQQILGQGPKLLIQFQNNGVVDDSQLPKDRFSAERLKGVDSTLKIQPAKLEDSAVYLCASSHLRGSGELFFGEGSRLTVL.

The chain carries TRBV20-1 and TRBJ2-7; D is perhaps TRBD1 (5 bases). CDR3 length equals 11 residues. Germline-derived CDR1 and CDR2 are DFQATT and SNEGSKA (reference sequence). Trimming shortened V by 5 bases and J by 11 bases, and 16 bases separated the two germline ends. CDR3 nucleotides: TGCAGTGCTCAAGCGACAGAATCTGAGTACTTC. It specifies CSAQATESEYF.

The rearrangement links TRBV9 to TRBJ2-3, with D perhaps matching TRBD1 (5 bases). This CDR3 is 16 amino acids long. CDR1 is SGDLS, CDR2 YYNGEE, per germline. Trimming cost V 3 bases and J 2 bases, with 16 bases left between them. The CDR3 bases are TGTGCCAGCAGCGCAGTAGGTGGACACGACACAGATACGCAGTATTTT. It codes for CASSAVGGHDTDTQYF.

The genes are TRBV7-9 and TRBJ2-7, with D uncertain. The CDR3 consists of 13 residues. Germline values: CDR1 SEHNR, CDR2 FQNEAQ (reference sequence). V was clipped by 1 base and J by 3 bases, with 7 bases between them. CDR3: CASSLVVGYEQYF. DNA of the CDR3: TGTGCCAGCAGCTTAGTCGTAGGCTACGAGCAGTACTTC.